This T cell receptor (beta chain) was recorded in a study of shared clonotypes between healthy human individuals. Clones were sequenced by immunoSEQ multiplex PCR, and TCRdb holds only the in-frame ones, with some missing. Counted here are some 2,500,000 clones, under 95% occurring once; the ten biggest clones make up 0.35% to 0.45%. This CDR3 comprises 14 residues. Trimming at V came to 4 bases and at J to 3 bases, leaving 6 bases not matched to a gene. Sequenced sample: naive CD4+ T cells from PBMCs. The subset denotes: CD45RA+ positively selected. The genes are TRBV23-1 and TRBJ2-7; 7 bases agree with TRBD1. TRBV23-1 is an ORF, with its function uncertain. This clonotype was sampled from a man younger than 30 in good health. Some clones in this sample may be carry-over from other donors' samples. CDR3 coding DNA: TGCGCCAGCAGTCTCCCGACAGGGATCTACGAGCAGTACTTC. It is translated as CASSLPTGIYEQYF.